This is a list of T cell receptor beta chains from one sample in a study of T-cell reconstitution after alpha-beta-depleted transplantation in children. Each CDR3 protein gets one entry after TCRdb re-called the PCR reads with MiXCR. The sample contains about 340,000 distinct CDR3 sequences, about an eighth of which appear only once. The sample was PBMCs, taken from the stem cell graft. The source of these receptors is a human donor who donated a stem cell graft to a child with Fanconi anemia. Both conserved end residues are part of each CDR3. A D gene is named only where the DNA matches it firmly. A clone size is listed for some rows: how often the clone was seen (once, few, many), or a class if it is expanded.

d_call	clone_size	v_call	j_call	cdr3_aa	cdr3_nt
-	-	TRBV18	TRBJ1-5	CASSPVDGYQHF	TGTGCCAGCTCACCAGTAGACGGTTACCAGCATTTT
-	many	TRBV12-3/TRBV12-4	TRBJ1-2	CASSLSRNYGYTF	TGTGCCAGCAGTTTAAGCAGAAACTATGGCTACACCTTC
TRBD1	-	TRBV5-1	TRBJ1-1	CASSLDGTGFLGPNTEAFF	TGCGCCAGCAGCTTGGACGGGACAGGATTTCTGGGGCCTAACACTGAAGCTTTCTTT
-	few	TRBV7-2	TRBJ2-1	CASSLVWTANEQFF	TGTGCCAGCAGCTTAGTGTGGACAGCTAATGAGCAGTTCTTC
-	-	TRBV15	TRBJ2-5	CATSRGDPLGETQYF	TGTGCCACCAGCAGGGGGGACCCCCTCGGGGAGACCCAGTACTTC
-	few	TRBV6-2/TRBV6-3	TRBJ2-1	CATTQQTIYNEQFF	TGTGCCACCACCCAACAGACTATTTACAATGAGCAGTTCTTC
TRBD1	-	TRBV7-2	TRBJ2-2	CASSHLGQVARGELFF	TGTGCCAGCAGCCACCTCGGACAGGTAGCTCGCGGGGAGCTGTTTTTT
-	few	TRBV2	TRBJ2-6	CASREGSGANVLTF	TGTGCCAGCAGGGAGGGCTCTGGGGCCAACGTCCTGACTTTC
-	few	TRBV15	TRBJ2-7	CATSRVGGSSYEQYF	TGTGCCACCAGCAGAGTTGGGGGTAGCTCCTACGAGCAGTACTTC
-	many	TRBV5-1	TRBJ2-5	CASSLETRVISETQYF	TGCGCCAGCAGCCTTGAGACCAGGGTTATTAGCGAGACCCAGTACTTC
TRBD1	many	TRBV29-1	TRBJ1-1	CSVDRGDEAFF	TGCAGCGTGGACAGGGGAGATGAAGCTTTCTTT
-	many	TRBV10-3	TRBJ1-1	CAISEIGVEAFF	TGTGCCATCAGTGAAATAGGAGTTGAAGCTTTCTTT
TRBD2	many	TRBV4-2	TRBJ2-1	CASSQDLAGGNNEQFF	TGTGCCAGCAGCCAAGATCTAGCGGGGGGAAACAATGAGCAGTTCTTC
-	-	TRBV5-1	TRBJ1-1	CASSLASSRENEAFF	TGCGCCAGCAGCTTGGCCAGTTCCAGGGAGAACGAAGCTTTCTTT
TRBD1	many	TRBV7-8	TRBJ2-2	CASSPGQGTGELFF	TGTGCCAGCAGTCCGGGACAGGGGACCGGGGAGCTGTTTTTT
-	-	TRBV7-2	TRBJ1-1	CASSFSFGSGEAFF	TGTGCCAGCAGCTTTAGTTTCGGTTCGGGAGAAGCTTTCTTT
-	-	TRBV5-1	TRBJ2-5	CASSYGLRQTQYF	TGCGCCAGCAGCTATGGACTAAGGCAGACCCAGTACTTC
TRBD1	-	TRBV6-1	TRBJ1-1	CASSEADRGDTEAFF	TGTGCCAGCAGTGAAGCCGACAGGGGTGACACTGAAGCTTTCTTT
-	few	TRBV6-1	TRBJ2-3	CASSKRDTPTDTQYF	TGTGCCAGCAGCAAAAGGGACACACCGACAGATACGCAGTATTTT
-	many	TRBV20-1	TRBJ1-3	CSARDVREGGNTIYF	TGCAGTGCTAGAGACGTCAGGGAAGGTGGAAACACCATATATTTT
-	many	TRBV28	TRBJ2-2	CASSPGLFSGELFF	TGTGCCAGCAGTCCAGGACTCTTCTCCGGGGAGCTGTTTTTT
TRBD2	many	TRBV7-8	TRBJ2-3	CASSLAGTSGVTDTQYF	TGTGCCAGCAGCTTAGCAGGGACTAGCGGGGTCACAGATACGCAGTATTTT
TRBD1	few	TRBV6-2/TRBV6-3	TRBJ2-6	CASSYSTGGVGANVLTF	TGTGCCAGCAGTTACTCGACAGGGGGAGTTGGGGCCAACGTCCTGACTTTC
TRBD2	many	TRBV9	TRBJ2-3	CASSVGTSVSDTQYF	TGTGCCAGCAGCGTAGGGACTAGCGTTTCAGATACGCAGTATTTT
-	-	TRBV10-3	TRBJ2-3	CAISESIIPTDTQYF	TGTGCCATCAGTGAGTCGATTATCCCCACAGATACGCAGTATTTT